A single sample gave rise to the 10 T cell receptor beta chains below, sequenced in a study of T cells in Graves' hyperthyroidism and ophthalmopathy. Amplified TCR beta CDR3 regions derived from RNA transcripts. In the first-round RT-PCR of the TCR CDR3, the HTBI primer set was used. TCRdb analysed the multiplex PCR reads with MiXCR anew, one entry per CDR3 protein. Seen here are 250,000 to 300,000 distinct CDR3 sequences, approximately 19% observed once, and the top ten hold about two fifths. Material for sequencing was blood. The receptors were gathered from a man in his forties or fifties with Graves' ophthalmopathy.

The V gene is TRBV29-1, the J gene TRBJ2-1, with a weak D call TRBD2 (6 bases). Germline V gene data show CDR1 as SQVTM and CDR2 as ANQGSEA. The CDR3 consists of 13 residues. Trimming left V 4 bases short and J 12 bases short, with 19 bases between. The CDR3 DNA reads TGCAGCGTTGCGTCCCCAGGGTTGGAGGGGCAGTTCTTC. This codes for CSVASPGLEGQFF.

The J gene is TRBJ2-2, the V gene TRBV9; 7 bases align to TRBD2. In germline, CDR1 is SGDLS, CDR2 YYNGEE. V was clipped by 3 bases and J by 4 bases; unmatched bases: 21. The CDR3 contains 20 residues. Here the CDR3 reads CASSGGADSHGGEATGELFF. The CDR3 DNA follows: TGTGCCAGCAGCGGTGGAGCGGACTCCCATGGGGGGGAGGCCACCGGGGAGCTGTTTTTT. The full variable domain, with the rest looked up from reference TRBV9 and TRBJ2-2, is DSGVTQTPKHLITATGQRVTLRCSPRSGDLSVYWYQQSLDQGLQFLIQYYNGEERAKGNILERFSAQQFPDLHSELNLSSLELGDSALYFCASSGGADSHGGEATGELFFGEGSRLTVL.

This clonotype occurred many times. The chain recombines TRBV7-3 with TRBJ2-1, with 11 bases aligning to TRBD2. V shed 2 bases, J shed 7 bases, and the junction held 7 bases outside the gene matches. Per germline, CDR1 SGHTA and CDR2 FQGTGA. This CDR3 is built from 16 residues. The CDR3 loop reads CASSLQLAGVGNEQFF. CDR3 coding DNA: TGTGCCAGCAGCTTACAACTAGCGGGAGTAGGGAATGAGCAGTTCTTC. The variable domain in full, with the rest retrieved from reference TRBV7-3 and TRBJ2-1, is GAGVSQTPSNKVTEKGKYVELRCDPISGHTALYWYRQSLGQGPEFLIYFQGTGAADDSGLPNDRFFAVRPEGSVSTLKIQRTERGDSAVYLCASSLQLAGVGNEQFFGPGTRLTVL.

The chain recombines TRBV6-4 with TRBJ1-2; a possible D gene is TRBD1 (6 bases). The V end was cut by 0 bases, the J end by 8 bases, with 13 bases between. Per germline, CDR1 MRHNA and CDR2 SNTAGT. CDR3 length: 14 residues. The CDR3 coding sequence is TGTGCCAGCAGTGACTCACGGAGGGGGAGCGGCTACACCTTC. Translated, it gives CASSDSRRGSGYTF.

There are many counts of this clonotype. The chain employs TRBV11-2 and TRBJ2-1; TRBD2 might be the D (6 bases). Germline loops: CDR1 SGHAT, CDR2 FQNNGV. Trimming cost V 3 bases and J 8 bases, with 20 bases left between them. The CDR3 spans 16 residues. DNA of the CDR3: TGTGCCAGCAGCTTCACCGGAGGGGCTAGGATAGATGAGCAGTTCTTC. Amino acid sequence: CASSFTGGARIDEQFF.

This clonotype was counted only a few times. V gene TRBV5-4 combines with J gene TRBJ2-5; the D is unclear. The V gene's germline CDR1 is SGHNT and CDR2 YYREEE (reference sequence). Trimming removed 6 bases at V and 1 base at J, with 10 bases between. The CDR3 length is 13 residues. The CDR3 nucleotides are TGTGCCAGCAACCGCTGGGGCCAAGAGACCCAGTACTTC. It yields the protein CASNRWGQETQYF.

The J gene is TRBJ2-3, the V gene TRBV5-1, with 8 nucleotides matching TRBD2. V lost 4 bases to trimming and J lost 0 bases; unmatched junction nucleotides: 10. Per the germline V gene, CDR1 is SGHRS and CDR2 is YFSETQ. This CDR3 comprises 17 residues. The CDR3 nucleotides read TGCGCCAGCAGCCTTAGCGGGACTGGGCCTAGCACAGATACGCAGTATTTT. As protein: CASSLSGTGPSTDTQYF.

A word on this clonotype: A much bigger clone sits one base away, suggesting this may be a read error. This CDR3 is CASSLGLAGAGVEQSF. CDR3 nucleotides: TGTGCCAGCAGCCTAGGACTAGCGGGAGCGGGTGTTGAGCAGTCCTTC. The J gene is TRBJ2-1, the V gene TRBV11-1; 13 nucleotides agree with TRBD2. The CDR3 is 16 residues long. CDR1 is SGHAT and CDR2 is FQDESV in the germline V gene (reference sequence).

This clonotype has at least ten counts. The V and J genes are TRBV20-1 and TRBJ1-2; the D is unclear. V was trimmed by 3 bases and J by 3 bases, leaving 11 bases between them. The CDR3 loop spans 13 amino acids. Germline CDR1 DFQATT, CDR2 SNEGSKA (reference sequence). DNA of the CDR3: TGCAGTGCTAGCCAAGGGTCCCACTATGGCTACACCTTC. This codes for CSASQGSHYGYTF.

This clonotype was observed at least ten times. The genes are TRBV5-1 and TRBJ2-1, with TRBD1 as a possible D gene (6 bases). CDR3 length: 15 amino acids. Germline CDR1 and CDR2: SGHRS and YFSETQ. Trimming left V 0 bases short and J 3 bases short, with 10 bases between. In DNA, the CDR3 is TGCGCCAGCAGCTTGGCCCAGGGGAGCTACAATGAGCAGTTCTTC. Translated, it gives CASSLAQGSYNEQFF.